The source of this TCR beta chain is a study of human T cells and chemical hapten exposure. Library construction involved attaching unique molecular identifiers to individual cDNA molecules, which allowed quantitative, reproducible TCR counting. One entry per CDR3 protein, called by TCRdb with MiXCR from the 5' RACE reads. This table holds under 85,000 distinct CDR3 sequences, 6.5% to 8.5% found once. This clonotype was found many times. Unfractionated whole blood was the source of the extracted total RNA. V was cut by 6 bases and J by 5 bases, with 23 bases left in between. Germline V gene sequence: CDR1 SQVTM, CDR2 ANQGSEA. This CDR3 spans 15 amino acids.

The clonotype originates from a male donor in good health. V gene TRBV29-1 combines with J gene TRBJ2-7; D not certain. The CDR3 here is CSVASDRNLRDEQYF. CDR3 DNA sequence: TGCAGCGTCGCCTCAGACCGAAACCTCCGGGACGAGCAGTACTTC.